The sequence of this T cell receptor beta chain was determined in a study of T cell responses to AZD1222 COVID-19 vaccine (dated by TCRdb to 2020 to 2022). For the wider study: AZD1222 recipients with second doses at about 4 weeks or about 12 weeks were pooled, because spike-specific TCR depth and breadth did not differ between schedules. A total of roughly 240 trial participants underwent TCR sequencing, of whom some 210 received two doses of AZD1222 and about 26 received two doses of the MenACWY control vaccine. Trial participants were enrolled by age into 18-55, 56-69 and 70-plus year subgroups, with around 150, 28 and 57 TCR-sequenced participants respectively.

Via the germline V gene, CDR1 is MDHEN and CDR2 SYDVKM. From its cysteine to its phenylalanine, the CDR3 spans 14 amino acids. The CDR3 DNA has 42 bases and is translated from base 1. The V end gives up 9 bases and the J end 0 bases, leaving 4 bases in the junction not matched to a gene. The CDR3 regions of human TCRbeta chains were subjected to immunosequencing. Turning to the authors' computational methods: Repertoire TCRs were checked for matches against a reference library of SARS-CoV-2-specific TCRs that had been generated using the MIRA antigen-specificity platform. Breadth meant the fraction of unique TCRs that were SARS-CoV-2-associated, whereas depth meant the fraction of total T cells that were SARS-CoV-2-associated. Each spike-specific TCR was assigned to its reactive spike region and to a CD4 or CD8 class using the MIRA data. Log10-transformed breadth and depth values were compared by one-way ANOVA with Sidak's multiple comparisons tests. TCRdb carries this immuneACCESS record with in-frame sequences only. Its versions omit some clonotypes, under half of them owing to an unresolved V gene in the studies checked, with the rest unexplained. Clonal size and the V and J genes are those of that table, whereas D and trimming came from the DNA. The sample data list about 95,000 clones, and 70% to 90% of these were observed just once. The top ten clones comprise around 3.5% of the sample.

This sample's time point label indicates: baseline before first vaccination. The vaccinee samples were drawn from two UK trials, COV001 and COV002, one of which was a single-blind randomized controlled phase 2/3 trial testing AZD1222 (ChAdOx1 nCoV-19) in healthy adults. For TCRbeta chain sequencing, PBMC samples were collected from trial participants at day 0 and at day 28 after the second dose. The investigation overall reported the following: No day 14 peak-response samples were available, so repertoires were characterized only after the peak T cell response. The whole spike protein was spanned by vaccine-associated CD4 TCRs, and dominant responses were seen in regions 160-218 and 743-854. Participants were mostly white British and included more females than males, and it was suggested by the authors that clonal diversity may have been underestimated. Spike-specific TCR breadth and depth rose significantly after two AZD1222 doses compared with day 0 and with MenACWY recipients. Conclusions about previously exposed vaccinees are limited because only six or seven AZD1222 recipients were SARS-CoV-2 seropositive at baseline. Epitopes outside the regions mutated in the B.1.351 and B.1.1.7 variants were reportedly recognized by nearly half of the unique spike-specific TCRs. The 56-69-year group was small, and its depth increase did not reach significance, likely because of low power.

As for this clone: The antigen this receptor binds is unknown. Per-base qualities were not stored, and no clone one base away is much larger.

The chain employs TRBV28 and TRBJ1-4; 7 bases in the junction line up with TRBD1. The sample consisted of peripheral blood, taken on day 0 of AZD1222 vaccination. The TCR originated in an adult in good health. DNA sequence: TGTGCCAGTTTTACAGGGGCAACTAATGAAAAACTGTTTTTT. The resulting protein is CASFTGATNEKLFF.